The 12 T cell receptor beta chains presented below share a single source sample, sequenced in a study of cytomegalovirus exposure and HLA in healthy donors. This table comes from immunoSEQ multiplex PCR, and its TCRdb copy is limited to in-frame clones, with some not included. The sample has under 200,000 clones; 85% to 90% are singletons. Sequencing was done on a sample of PBMCs. These receptors came from a woman aged 18-29 years in good health and CMV-seropositive.

The chain has TRBV30 and TRBJ2-6; 7 nucleotides align to TRBD1. V lost 2 bases and J lost 3; bases outside the gene matches: 1. The germline V gene has CDR1 GTSNPN and CDR2 SVGIG (reference sequence). The CDR3 totals 14 residues. CDR3 nucleotide sequence: TGTGCCTGGAGTAGGGGGCATGGGGCCAACGTCCTGACTTTC. This codes for CAWSRGHGANVLTF.

This clone showed up just a few times. The V and J genes are TRBV19 and TRBJ2-3; D uncertain. CDR3 length: 14 residues. Per the germline V gene, CDR1 is LNHDA and CDR2 is SQIVND (reference sequence). Between the trimmed V and J ends, which lost 2 bases and 0 bases, there was a span of 6 bases. The chain's CDR3 is CASSISQSTDTQYF. For the CDR3, the DNA is TGTGCCAGTAGTATATCACAGAGCACAGATACGCAGTATTTT.

This sequence joins TRBV19 and TRBJ2-6; 9 positions match TRBD1. Looked up from germline, CDR1 is LNHDA and CDR2 is SQIVND (reference sequence). V lost 8 bases to trimming and J lost 0 bases; unmatched junction nucleotides: 2. The CDR3 totals 15 residues. The CDR3 spells CASGTGSSGANVLTF. Written as DNA, the CDR3 is TGTGCCAGTGGGACAGGGTCCTCTGGGGCCAACGTCCTGACTTTC.

The chain has TRBV7-2 and TRBJ2-1; 11 nucleotides align to TRBD2. V trimming: 4 bases; J trimming: 3 bases; junction bases outside the gene matches: 5. Germline V gene lookup returns CDR1 SGHTA and CDR2 FQGNSA. This CDR3 has 16 amino acids. CDR3 protein: CASSSLAGGLYNEQFF. CDR3 coding DNA: TGTGCCAGCAGCTCTCTAGCGGGAGGCCTCTACAATGAGCAGTTCTTC.

This rearrangement joins TRBV19 to TRBJ2-7; tentatively, D is TRBD2 (6 bases). Germline CDR1 is LNHDA and CDR2 is SQIVND (reference sequence). V was shortened by 5 bases and J by 1 base, with 18 bases between the two germline ends. There are 16 residues in the CDR3. The DNA of the CDR3 is TGTGCCAGTAGTGTGGAGGGTGGACCTCTGTCCTACGAGCAGTACTTC. Translation gives CASSVEGGPLSYEQYF.

The chain combines TRBV30 with TRBJ1-5; D call uncertain. Germline V CDR1 and CDR2: GTSNPN, SVGIG (reference sequence). Trimming pared 3 bases from V and 2 bases from J, leaving 17 bases between. The CDR3 is made up of 16 amino acids. For the CDR3, the DNA is TGTGCCTGGAGCCTGAGAGAGTCGAGAGGCAATCAGCCCCAGCATTTT. Residues: CAWSLRESRGNQPQHF.

The J gene is TRBJ2-3, the V gene TRBV7-2; 9 positions agree with TRBD2. Germline loops: CDR1 SGHTA, CDR2 FQGNSA. The ends lost 6 bases at V and 4 bases at J; junction bases unmatched: 11. The CDR3 spans 16 residues. CDR3 in DNA: TGTGCCAGCAGATCTATAGCGGGGGTAGTAGCAGATACGCAGTATTTT. Encoded protein: CASRSIAGVVADTQYF.

With respect to this clone: One end of the junction varies from germline; a read error may be responsible. V gene TRBV29-1 combines with J gene TRBJ2-1; 8 bases agree with TRBD2. There are 14 residues in the CDR3. Germline V gives CDR1 SQVTM, CDR2 ANQGSEA. The chain's CDR3 is CSVEGTRTYNEQFF. CDR3 in DNA: TGCAGCGTAGAAGGGACTAGAACCTACAATGAGCAGTTCTTC.

The chain has TRBV5-1 and TRBJ2-7, with 7 nucleotides matching TRBD1. Looked up from germline, CDR1 is SGHRS and CDR2 is YFSETQ. Trimming took 5 bases from V and 2 from J; bases not matched to a gene: 7. The CDR3 runs 14 residues. This chain's CDR3 is CASSSTGPPYEQYF. DNA for the CDR3: TGCGCCAGCAGTTCGACAGGGCCCCCCTACGAGCAGTACTTC.

V is TRBV10-1 and J is TRBJ2-3, with a tentative D call TRBD1 (7 bases). This CDR3 has 18 residues. Trimming removed 0 bases from V and 2 bases from J, with 18 bases in between. CDR1 WNHNN and CDR2 SYGVQD come from the germline V gene (reference sequence). CDR3 nucleotide sequence: TGCGCCAGCAGTGAGTCCGACCGGGCAGGGGGGTACACAGATACGCAGTATTTT. Amino acids: CASSESDRAGGYTDTQYF.

The J gene is TRBJ2-7, the V gene TRBV7-9; 12 bases line up with TRBD2. The germline V gene encodes CDR1 SEHNR and CDR2 FQNEAQ (reference sequence). CDR3 length: 16 amino acids. V trimming: 5 bases; J trimming: 5 bases; junction bases outside the gene matches: 10. The CDR3 reads CASSPRLAGVGNEQYF. The CDR3, as DNA: TGTGCCAGCAGCCCGCGACTAGCGGGAGTCGGAAACGAGCAGTACTTC.

The rearrangement uses TRBV5-1 and TRBJ2-1; D possibly corresponds to TRBD1 (5 bases). The CDR3 covers 15 residues. Trimming removed 2 bases from V and 0 bases from J, with 9 bases in between. Germline CDR1 reads SGHRS; CDR2 reads YFSETQ. The CDR3 DNA follows: TGCGCCAGCAGCTTCGGACAAGACTCCTACAATGAGCAGTTCTTC. Its protein product is CASSFGQDSYNEQFF.